This T cell receptor beta chain is from a study of cytomegalovirus exposure and HLA in healthy donors. Whole-study context: Early release data held roughly 90 million unique TCRs from HLA-typed donors. Findings of the study overall: In vitro work confirmed that a few CMV-associated chains recognize CMV antigens.

The PCR ran on 60 Vbeta and 13 Jbeta primers. Profiled with immunoSEQ multiplex PCR; TCRdb holds only in-frame clones, not every one. Here the sample spans about 110,000 clones, about 80% being singletons. The CDR3 consists of 13 residues. The trim removed 4 bases at V and 10 bases at J, leaving 7 bases unmatched. CDR1 and CDR2 from the germline V gene are SNHLY and FYNNEI. With regard to this clone: Its antigen is unidentified.

This sequence was found in a woman aged 45-59 years in good health and CMV-seropositive. V is TRBV2 and J is TRBJ2-5; 9 bases fit TRBD1. Sequencing was carried out using PBMCs. The DNA for the CDR3 is TGTGCCAGCAGTGGGGGACAGGGTGACGTCCAGTACTTC. It translates to CASSGGQGDVQYF.